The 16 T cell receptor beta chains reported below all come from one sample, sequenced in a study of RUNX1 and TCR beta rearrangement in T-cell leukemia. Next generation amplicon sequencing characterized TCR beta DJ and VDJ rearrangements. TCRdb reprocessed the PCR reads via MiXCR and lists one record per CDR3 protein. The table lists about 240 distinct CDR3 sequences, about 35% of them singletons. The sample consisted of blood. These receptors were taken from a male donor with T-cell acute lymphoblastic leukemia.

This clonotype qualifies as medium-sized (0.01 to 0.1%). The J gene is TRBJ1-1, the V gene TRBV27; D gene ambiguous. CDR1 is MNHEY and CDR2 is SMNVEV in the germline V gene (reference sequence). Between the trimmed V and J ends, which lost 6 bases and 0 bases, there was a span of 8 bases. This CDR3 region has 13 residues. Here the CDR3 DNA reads TGTGCCAGCAGGACCGGGATGAACACTGAAGCTTTCTTT. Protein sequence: CASRTGMNTEAFF.

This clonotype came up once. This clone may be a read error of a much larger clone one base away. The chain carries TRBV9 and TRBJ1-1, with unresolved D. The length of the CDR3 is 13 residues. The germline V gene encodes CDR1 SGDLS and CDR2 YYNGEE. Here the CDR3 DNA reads TGTGCCGGCAGCCCTCGACAGAACACTGAAGCTTTCTTT. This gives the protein CAGSPRQNTEAFF.

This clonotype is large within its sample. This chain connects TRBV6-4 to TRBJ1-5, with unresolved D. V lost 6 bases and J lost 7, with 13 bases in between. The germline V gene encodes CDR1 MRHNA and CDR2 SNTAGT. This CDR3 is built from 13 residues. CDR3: CASSPAFGQPQHF. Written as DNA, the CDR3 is TGTGCCAGCAGCCCCGCTTTCGGGCAGCCCCAGCATTTT.

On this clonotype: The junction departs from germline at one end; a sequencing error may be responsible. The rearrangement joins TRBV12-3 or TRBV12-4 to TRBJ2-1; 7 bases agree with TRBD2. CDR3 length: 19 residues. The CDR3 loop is CASSLSPSGTNGDGGEQSF. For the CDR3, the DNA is TGTGCCAGCAGTTTGTCCCCCTCTGGGACTAACGGGGACGGGGGTGAGCAGTCCTTC.

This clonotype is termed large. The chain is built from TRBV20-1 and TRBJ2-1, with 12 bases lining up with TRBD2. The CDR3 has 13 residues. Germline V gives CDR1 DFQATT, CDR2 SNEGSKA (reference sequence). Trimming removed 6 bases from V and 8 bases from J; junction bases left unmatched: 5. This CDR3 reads CSAPLAGGYEQFF. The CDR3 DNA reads TGCAGTGCCCCACTAGCGGGAGGTTATGAGCAGTTCTTC.

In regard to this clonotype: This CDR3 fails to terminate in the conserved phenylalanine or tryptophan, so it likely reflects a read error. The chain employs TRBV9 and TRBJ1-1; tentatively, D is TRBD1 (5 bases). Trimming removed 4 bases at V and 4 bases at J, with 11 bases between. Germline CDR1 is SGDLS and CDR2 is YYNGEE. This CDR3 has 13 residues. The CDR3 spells CASSPRQSTEAFS. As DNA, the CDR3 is TGTGCCAGCAGCCCTCGACAGAGCACTGAAGCTTTCTCT.

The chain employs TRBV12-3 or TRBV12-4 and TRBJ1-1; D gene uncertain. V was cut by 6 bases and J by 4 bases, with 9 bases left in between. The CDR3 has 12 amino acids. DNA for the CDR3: TGTGCCAGCAGCCTTGTCAGCACTGAAGCTTTCTTT. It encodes CASSLVSTEAFF.

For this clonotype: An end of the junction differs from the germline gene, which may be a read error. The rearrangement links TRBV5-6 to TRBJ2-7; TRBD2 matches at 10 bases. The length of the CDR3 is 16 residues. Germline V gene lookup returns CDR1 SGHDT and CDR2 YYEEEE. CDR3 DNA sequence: TGTGCCGGCAGCTTGGGGGGGCCCCTAGCGGGGGAACGTCAGTACTTT. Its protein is CAGSLGGPLAGERQYF.

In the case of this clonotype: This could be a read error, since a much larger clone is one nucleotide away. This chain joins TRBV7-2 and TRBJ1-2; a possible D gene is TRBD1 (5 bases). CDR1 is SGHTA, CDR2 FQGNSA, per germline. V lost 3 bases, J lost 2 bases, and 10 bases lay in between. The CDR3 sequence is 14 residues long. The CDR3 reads CASSFRTLNYGYTF. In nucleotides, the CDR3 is TGTGCCAGCAGCTTCAGGACATTAAACTATGGCTACACCTTC.

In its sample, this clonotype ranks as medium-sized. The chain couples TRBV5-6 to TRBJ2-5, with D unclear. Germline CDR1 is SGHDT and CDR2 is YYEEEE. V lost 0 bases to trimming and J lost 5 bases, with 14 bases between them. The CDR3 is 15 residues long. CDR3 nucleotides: TGTGCCAGCAGCTTGGACGGTACCGGGCCGGAGACCCAGTACTTC. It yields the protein CASSLDGTGPETQYF.

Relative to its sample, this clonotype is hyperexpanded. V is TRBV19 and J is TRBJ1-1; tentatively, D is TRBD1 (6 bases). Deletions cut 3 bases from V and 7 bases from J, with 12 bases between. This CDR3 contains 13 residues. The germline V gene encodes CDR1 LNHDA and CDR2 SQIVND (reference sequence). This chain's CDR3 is CASSIRGGDEAFF. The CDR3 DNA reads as TGTGCCAGTAGTATCAGGGGAGGTGATGAAGCTTTCTTT.

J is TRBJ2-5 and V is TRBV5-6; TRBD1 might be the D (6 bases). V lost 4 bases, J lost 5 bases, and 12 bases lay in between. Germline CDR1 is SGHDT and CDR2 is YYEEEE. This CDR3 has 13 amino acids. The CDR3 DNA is TGTGCCAGCAGCGCGACAGGTGGCGAGACCCAGTACTTC. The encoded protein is CASSATGGETQYF. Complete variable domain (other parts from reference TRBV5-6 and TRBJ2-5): DAGVTQSPTHLIKTRGQQVTLRCSPKSGHDTVSWYQQALGQGPQFIFQYYEEEERQRGNFPDRFSGHQFPNYSSELNVNALLLGDSALYLCASSATGGETQYFGPGTRLLVL.

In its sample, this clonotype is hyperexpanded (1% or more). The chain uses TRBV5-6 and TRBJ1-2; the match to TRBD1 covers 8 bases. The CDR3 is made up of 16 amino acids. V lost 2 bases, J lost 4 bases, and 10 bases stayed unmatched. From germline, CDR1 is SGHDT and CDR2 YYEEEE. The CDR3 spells CASSFTNGQGPYGYTF. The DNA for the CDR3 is TGTGCCAGCAGCTTTACCAACGGACAGGGCCCCTATGGCTACACCTTC.

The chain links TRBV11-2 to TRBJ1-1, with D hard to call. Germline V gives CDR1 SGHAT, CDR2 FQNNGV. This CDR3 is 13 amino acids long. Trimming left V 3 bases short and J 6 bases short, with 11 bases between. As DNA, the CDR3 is TGTGCCAGCAGCTTCCCTAGACATCCTGAAGCTTTCTTT. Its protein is CASSFPRHPEAFF.

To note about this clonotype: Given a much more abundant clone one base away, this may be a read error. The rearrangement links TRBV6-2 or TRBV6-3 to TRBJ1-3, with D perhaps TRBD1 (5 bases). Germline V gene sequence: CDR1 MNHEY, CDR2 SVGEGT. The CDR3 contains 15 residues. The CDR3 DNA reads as TGTGCCAGCAGCCTCATCCAGGGAGGAGAAAACACCACATATTTT. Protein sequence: CASSLIQGGENTTYF.

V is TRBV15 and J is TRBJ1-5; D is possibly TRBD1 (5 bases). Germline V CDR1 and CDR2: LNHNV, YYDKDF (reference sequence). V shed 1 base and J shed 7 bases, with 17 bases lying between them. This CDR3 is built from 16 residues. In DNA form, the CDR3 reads TGTGCCACCAGCAGAGGAGGGAGCAGGGCTGACCAGCCCCAGCATTTT. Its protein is CATSRGGSRADQPQHF. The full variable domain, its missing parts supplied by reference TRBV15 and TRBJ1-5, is DAMVIQNPRYQVTQFGKPVTLSCSQTLNHNVMYWYQQKSSQAPKLLFHYYDKDFNNEADTPDNFQSRRPNTSFCFLDIRSPGLGDTAMYLCATSRGGSRADQPQHFGDGTRLSIL.